A selection of T cell receptor beta chains follows, all from one sample in a study of blood T cell repertoires in COVID-19. The table came from immunoSEQ multiplex PCR; TCRdb's copy has only in-frame clones and leaves some out. The sample contains approximately 35,000 clones, around 73% of which appear only once. The sequenced material came from peripheral blood. These receptors all stem from an older man with acute or convalescent COVID-19. The CDR3 runs from the conserved cysteine through the conserved F or W. Each record gives: D gene, J gene, V gene, CDR3 protein, CDR3 DNA. D genes are given only for firm matches.

>TRBD1|TRBJ1-2|TRBV6-4
CASRPSPGGGYGYTF
TGTGCCAGCAGGCCGTCACCAGGGGGCGGCTATGGCTACACCTTC
>TRBD1|TRBJ1-5|TRBV7-9
CASSSTGDRDNQPQHF
TGTGCCAGCAGCTCAACAGGGGATCGTGACAATCAGCCCCAGCATTTT